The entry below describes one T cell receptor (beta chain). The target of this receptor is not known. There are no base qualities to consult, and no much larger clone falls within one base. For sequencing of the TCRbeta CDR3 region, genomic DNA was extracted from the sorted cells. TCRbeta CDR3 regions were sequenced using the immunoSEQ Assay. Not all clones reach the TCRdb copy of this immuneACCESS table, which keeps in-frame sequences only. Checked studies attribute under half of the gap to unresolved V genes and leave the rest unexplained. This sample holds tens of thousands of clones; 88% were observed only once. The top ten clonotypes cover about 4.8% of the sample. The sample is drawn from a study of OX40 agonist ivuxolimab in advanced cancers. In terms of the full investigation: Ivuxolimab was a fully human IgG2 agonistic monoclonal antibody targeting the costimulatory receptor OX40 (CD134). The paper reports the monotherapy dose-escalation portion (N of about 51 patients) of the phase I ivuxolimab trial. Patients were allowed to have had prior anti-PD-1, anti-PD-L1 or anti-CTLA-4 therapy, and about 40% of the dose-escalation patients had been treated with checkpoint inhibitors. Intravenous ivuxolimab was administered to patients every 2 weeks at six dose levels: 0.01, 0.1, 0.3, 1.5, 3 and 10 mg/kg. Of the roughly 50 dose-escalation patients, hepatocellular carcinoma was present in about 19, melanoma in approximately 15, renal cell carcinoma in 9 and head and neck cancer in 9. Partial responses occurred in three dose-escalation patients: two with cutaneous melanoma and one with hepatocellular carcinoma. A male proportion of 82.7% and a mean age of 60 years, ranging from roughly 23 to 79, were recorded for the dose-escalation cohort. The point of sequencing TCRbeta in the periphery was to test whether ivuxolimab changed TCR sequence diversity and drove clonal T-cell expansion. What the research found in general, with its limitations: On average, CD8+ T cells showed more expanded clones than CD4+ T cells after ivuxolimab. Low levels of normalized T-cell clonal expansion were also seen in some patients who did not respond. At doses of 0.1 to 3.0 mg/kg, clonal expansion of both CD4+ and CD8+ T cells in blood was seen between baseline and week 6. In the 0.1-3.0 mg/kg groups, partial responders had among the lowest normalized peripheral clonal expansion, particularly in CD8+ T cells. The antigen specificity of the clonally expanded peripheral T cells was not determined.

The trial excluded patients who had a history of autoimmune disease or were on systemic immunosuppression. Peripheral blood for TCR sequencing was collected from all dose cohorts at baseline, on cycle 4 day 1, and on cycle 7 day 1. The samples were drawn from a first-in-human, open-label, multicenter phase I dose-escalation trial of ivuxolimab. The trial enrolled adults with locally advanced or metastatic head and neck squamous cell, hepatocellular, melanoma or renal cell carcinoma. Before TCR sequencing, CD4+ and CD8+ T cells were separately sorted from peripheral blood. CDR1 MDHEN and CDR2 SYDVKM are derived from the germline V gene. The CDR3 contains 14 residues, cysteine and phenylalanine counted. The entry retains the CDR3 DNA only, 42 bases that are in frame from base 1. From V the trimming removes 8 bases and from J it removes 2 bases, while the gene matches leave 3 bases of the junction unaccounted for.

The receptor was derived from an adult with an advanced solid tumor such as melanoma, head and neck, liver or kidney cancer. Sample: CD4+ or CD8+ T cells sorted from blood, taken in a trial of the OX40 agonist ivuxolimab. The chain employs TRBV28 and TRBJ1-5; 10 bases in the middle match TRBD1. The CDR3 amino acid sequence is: CASRGTGGNQPQHF. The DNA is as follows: TGTGCCAGCCGAGGGACAGGGGGCAATCAGCCCCAGCATTTT.